The 4 T cell receptor beta chains below were found in one sample sequenced in a study of blood T cell repertoires in COVID-19. The method was immunoSEQ multiplex PCR; TCRdb's version includes in-frame clones alone and lacks a portion of them. In the table there are about 200,000 clones, 85% of which are singletons. What was sequenced was PBMCs or T cells enriched from blood (not recorded which). The source of these receptors is a man in his forties or fifties who had recovered from COVID-19.

The chain employs TRBV3-1 (or the pseudogene TRBV3-2) and TRBJ1-6, with TRBD1 matching 9 bases. Trimming cost V 4 bases and J 7 bases; bases outside gene matches: 5. This CDR3 has 15 residues. The germline CDR1 and CDR2 sequences are LGHDT and YNNKEL (reference sequence). For the CDR3, the DNA is TGTGCCAGCAGCCTCCGCACAGGGGGCAATTCACCCCTCCACTTT. Translation gives CASSLRTGGNSPLHF.

This clone was detected a few times. The J gene is TRBJ1-2, the V gene TRBV6-5; D uncertain. The CDR3 runs 15 residues. CDR1 MNHEY and CDR2 SVGAGI come from the germline V gene. The germline V and J ends were trimmed by 6 bases and 0 bases, with 14 bases remaining between them. In DNA, the CDR3 is TGTGCCAGCAGAGAGCAACGAACGTCTAACTATGGCTACACCTTC. Its protein product is CASREQRTSNYGYTF.

The chain joins TRBV30 to TRBJ2-5; 14 nucleotides agree with TRBD2. V lost 1 base to trimming and J lost 4 bases; unmatched junction nucleotides: 2. The CDR3 totals 15 residues. CDR1 GTSNPN and CDR2 SVGIG come from the germline V gene (reference sequence). The CDR3 DNA reads as TGTGCCTGGAGTGCCGGACTAGCGGGAGGAGAGACCCAGTACTTC. As protein: CAWSAGLAGGETQYF.

This sequence joins TRBV5-1 and TRBJ2-3; 9 bases fit TRBD1. Germline-derived CDR1 and CDR2 are SGHRS and YFSETQ. This CDR3 spans 15 amino acids. J was trimmed by 3 bases and V by 2 bases; bases with no gene match: 4. CDR3 residues: CASSLETGGTDTQYF. The CDR3 bases are TGCGCCAGCAGCTTAGAGACAGGGGGAACAGATACGCAGTATTTT.